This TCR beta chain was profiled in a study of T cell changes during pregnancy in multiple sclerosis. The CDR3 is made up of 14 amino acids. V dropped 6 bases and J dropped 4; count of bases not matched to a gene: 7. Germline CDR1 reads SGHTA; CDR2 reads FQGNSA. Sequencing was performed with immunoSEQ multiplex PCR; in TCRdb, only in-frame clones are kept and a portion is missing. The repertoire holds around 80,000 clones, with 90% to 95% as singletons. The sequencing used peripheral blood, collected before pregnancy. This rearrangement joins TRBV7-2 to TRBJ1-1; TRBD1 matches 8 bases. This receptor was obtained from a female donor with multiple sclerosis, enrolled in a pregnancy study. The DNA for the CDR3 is TGTGCCAGCAGTTCCAGGGGGCAAGGCACTGAAGCTTTCTTT. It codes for CASSSRGQGTEAFF.